One sample yielded the 13 T cell receptor beta chains listed below, sequenced in a study of blood T cell repertoires in COVID-19. TCRdb's table, derived via immunoSEQ multiplex PCR, lists solely in-frame clones and lacks some. The sample includes fewer than 400,000 clones, around 88% of them seen just once. Source material: peripheral blood. The receptors originated from a man aged 25-45 years with active or convalescent COVID-19.

The CDR3 region is CASSKRTGNEKLFF. In DNA, the CDR3 is TGTGCCAGTAGTAAAAGGACGGGGAATGAAAAACTGTTTTTT. The chain employs TRBV19 and TRBJ1-4; D not resolved. CDR3 length: 14 amino acids. Deletions cut 4 bases from V and 5 bases from J, with 11 bases between. Germline-derived CDR1 and CDR2 are LNHDA and SQIVND (reference sequence).

This chain links TRBV30 with TRBJ2-7; TRBD1 agrees at 9 bases. The V segment lost 0 bases and the J segment 5 bases; nucleotides outside the gene matches: 5. Germline V lookup: CDR1 GTSNPN, CDR2 SVGIG (reference sequence). The CDR3 has 14 residues. In DNA, the CDR3 is TGTGCCTGGAGTGTAGGGACAGGGCCTGACGAGCAGTACTTC. The encoded protein is CAWSVGTGPDEQYF.

V gene TRBV4-2 combines with J gene TRBJ2-2, with a possible D match to TRBD2 (6 bases). V was cut by 4 bases and J by 5 bases, with 20 bases left in between. Looked up from germline, CDR1 is LGHNA and CDR2 is YNFKEQ. The CDR3 has 17 residues. CDR3 in amino acids: CASSPPTGRDRTGELFF. The CDR3 nucleotides read TGTGCCAGCAGCCCCCCTACTGGGCGGGATCGAACCGGGGAGCTGTTTTTT.

CDR3 DNA: TGTGCCAGCAGTGTCTCCCGCAACCAGTGGAGGACTAGCGGGAGAGGAAACGAGCAGTACTTC. It codes for CASSVSRNQWRTSGRGNEQYF. The rearrangement uses TRBV6-4 and TRBJ2-7; 13 bases fit TRBD2. Germline V gene sequence: CDR1 MRHNA, CDR2 SNTAGT. With 4 bases clipped from V and 5 bases from J, the junction kept 23 bases outside the gene matches. This CDR3 is built from 21 residues.

The chain carries TRBV19 and TRBJ2-1; TRBD1 agrees at 7 bases. The CDR3 consists of 14 residues. The ends lost 4 bases at V and 4 bases at J; junction bases unmatched: 4. Germline V gene lookup returns CDR1 LNHDA and CDR2 SQIVND (reference sequence). The CDR3 reads CASSTGQDYNEQFF. The CDR3 DNA follows: TGTGCCAGTAGTACCGGACAGGATTACAATGAGCAGTTCTTC.

V usage is TRBV9 and J usage is TRBJ2-1, with D possibly matching TRBD1 (7 bases). CDR1 is SGDLS, CDR2 YYNGEE, per germline. V was trimmed by 3 bases and J by 9 bases, leaving 25 bases between them. The CDR3 runs 17 residues. CDR3 residues: CASSAGRGGTASGEQFF. The CDR3 nucleotides are TGTGCCAGCAGCGCAGGAAGGGGCGGGACAGCTAGTGGTGAGCAGTTCTTC.

V gene TRBV12-3 or TRBV12-4 combines with J gene TRBJ1-5; D gene uncertain. The CDR3 is made up of 11 amino acids. Trimming pared 4 bases from V and 9 bases from J, leaving 7 bases between. CDR3 sequence reads: CASSSRGPQHF. The CDR3 nucleotides are TGTGCCAGCAGTTCTCGGGGGCCCCAGCATTTT.

This clone has a single count. V is TRBV4-1 and J is TRBJ2-7, with D possibly being TRBD1 (5 bases). Looked up from germline, CDR1 is MGHRA and CDR2 is YSYEKL. The CDR3 spans 14 residues. The V and J ends lost 2 bases and 7 bases respectively, with 15 bases between them. The CDR3 DNA is TGCGCCAGCAGCCAATCGGCAGGGCCTGGTGAGCAGTACTTC. Amino acids: CASSQSAGPGEQYF.

The gene calls are TRBV5-5 and TRBJ1-4; the match to TRBD1 covers 9 bases. V dropped 1 base and J dropped 7; count of bases not matched to a gene: 5. The CDR3 has 15 amino acids. The germline V gene encodes CDR1 SGHKS and CDR2 YYEKEE (reference sequence). The CDR3: CASSLLDRGSEKLFF. In nucleotides, the CDR3 is TGTGCCAGCAGCTTGTTGGACAGGGGCAGTGAAAAACTGTTTTTT. Complete variable domain (other parts from reference TRBV5-5 and TRBJ1-4): DAGVTQSPTHLIKTRGQQVTLRCSPISGHKSVSWYQQVLGQGPQFIFQYYEKEERGRGNFPDRFSARQFPNYSSELNVNALLLGDSALYLCASSLLDRGSEKLFFGSGTQLSVL.

This chain uses TRBV24-1 with TRBJ2-3, with TRBD2 identical over 7 bases. CDR1 and CDR2 from the germline V gene are KGHDR and SFDVKD. This CDR3 contains 17 residues. Germline trimming cut 0 bases from V and 1 base from J; bases unmatched to any gene: 6. The CDR3, as DNA: TGTGCCACCAGTGATTTGCGAGCGGGGCGGGGCACAGATACGCAGTATTTT. Its translation: CATSDLRAGRGTDTQYF.

The CDR3 DNA reads TGTGCCAGCAGTAGATATGGACAGGGAAGCACTGAAGCTTTCTTT. Translation gives CASSRYGQGSTEAFF. The chain uses TRBV6-5 and TRBJ1-1; 8 nucleotides agree with TRBD1. This CDR3 has 15 amino acids. From germline, CDR1 is MNHEY and CDR2 SVGAGI. The junction had 9 bases not matched to a gene; V was cut back by 5 bases and J by 4 bases.

V gene TRBV7-9 combines with J gene TRBJ2-3; 12 bases are a match to TRBD2. Germline CDR1 and CDR2: SEHNR and FQNEAQ (reference sequence). J gave up 2 bases and V 7 bases, and 4 bases lay outside the gene matches. CDR3 length equals 15 residues. The DNA of the CDR3 is TGTGCCAGCACCAGGACTAGCGGGACCACAGATACGCAGTATTTT. This encodes CASTRTSGTTDTQYF.

This clone was counted a single time. The chain combines TRBV5-4 with TRBJ1-6; D may be TRBD1 (5 bases). V lost 4 bases and J 2 bases, leaving 13 bases between the germline ends. The CDR3 sequence is 16 residues long. CDR1 and CDR2 from the germline V gene are SGHNT and YYREEE (reference sequence). The CDR3 DNA reads TGTGCCAGCAGCCCGGGGGGTGGGGCCTATAATTCACCCCTCCACTTT. This sequence encodes CASSPGGGAYNSPLHF.